This is a list of T cell receptor beta chains from one sample in a study of T cell responses to AZD1222 COVID-19 vaccine. TCRdb's copy holds only in-frame clones and misses some; the assay was immunoSEQ multiplex PCR. The table has some 150,000 clones, more than 75% seen once. Specimen: peripheral blood, collected on day 0 of AZD1222 vaccination. These receptors all come from an adult in good health. The CDR3 runs from the conserved cysteine through the conserved F or W. A D gene is named only where the DNA matches it firmly. Clone size is shown for a subset of rows, as once, few, many or a class of expanded clone.

size: -
D: -
J: TRBJ2-7
V: TRBV11-2
DNA: TGTGCCAGCAGCTTAGATCAAGGGCGGGGACGGTCAATCTCCTACGAGCAGTACTTC
CDR3: CASSLDQGRGRSISYEQYF

size: -
D: -
J: TRBJ2-6
V: TRBV19
DNA: TGTGCCTCCTCAACCCCCTCTGGGGCCAACGTCCTGACTTTC
CDR3: CASSTPSGANVLTF

size: -
D: TRBD2
J: TRBJ2-4
V: TRBV18
DNA: TGTGCCAGCTCTCCCACTAGCGGCAGGGCCAAAAACATTCAGTACTTC
CDR3: CASSPTSGRAKNIQYF

size: -
D: -
J: TRBJ1-6
V: TRBV2
DNA: TGTGCCAGCAGTCCGGACAGATATAATTCACCCCTCCACTTT
CDR3: CASSPDRYNSPLHF

size: -
D: -
J: TRBJ2-3
V: TRBV7-2
DNA: TGTGCCAGCAGCTTAAGGGCAGGTCGTGTTGGGCCGGATACGCAGTATTTT
CDR3: CASSLRAGRVGPDTQYF

size: -
D: -
J: TRBJ1-2
V: TRBV20-1
DNA: TGCAGGCCAGGGGCAGGGATGGGCTACACCTTC
CDR3: CRPGAGMGYTF

size: once
D: -
J: TRBJ2-1
V: TRBV28
DNA: TGTGCCAGCAGGCTTCCCGGGGCCTACAATGAGCAGTTCTTC
CDR3: CASRLPGAYNEQFF

size: -
D: -
J: TRBJ2-2
V: TRBV7-3
DNA: TGTGCCAGCAGCTCCAGCCGGACACGTCACACCGGGGAGCTGTTTTTT
CDR3: CASSSSRTRHTGELFF

size: -
D: TRBD2
J: TRBJ2-7
V: TRBV19
DNA: TGTGCCAGTAGAAGACTAGCGGGAGGAGCCGAGCAGTACTTC
CDR3: CASRRLAGGAEQYF

size: -
D: -
J: TRBJ2-6
V: TRBV28
DNA: TGTGCCAGCAGTACGACAGTTCCGGGGGCCAACGTCCTGACTTTC
CDR3: CASSTTVPGANVLTF

size: -
D: TRBD2
J: TRBJ2-5
V: TRBV7-2
DNA: TGTGCCAGCAGCCTGAGGGTGGGAGGGCCGGAGACCCAGTACTTC
CDR3: CASSLRVGGPETQYF

size: -
D: -
J: TRBJ1-1
V: TRBV5-6
DNA: TGTGCCAGCAGCTACCTCGGGCGGAACACTGAAGCTTTCTTT
CDR3: CASSYLGRNTEAFF

size: -
D: -
J: TRBJ2-1
V: TRBV19
DNA: TGTGCCAGTAGTATAGCTTCGGTGGGATACAATGAGCAGTTCTTC
CDR3: CASSIASVGYNEQFF

size: -
D: -
J: TRBJ1-2
V: TRBV28
DNA: TGTGCCAGCAGCCCTTCTGACAGGAACTATGGCTACACCTTC
CDR3: CASSPSDRNYGYTF

size: -
D: -
J: TRBJ2-3
V: TRBV7-3
DNA: TGTGCCAGCAGTCTTTGGGGGACCGACACAGATACGCAGTATTTT
CDR3: CASSLWGTDTDTQYF

size: -
D: -
J: TRBJ2-7
V: TRBV28
DNA: TGTGCCAGCAGTTTGACCTTTTCCTACGAGCAGTACTTC
CDR3: CASSLTFSYEQYF

size: -
D: -
J: TRBJ1-5
V: TRBV2
DNA: TGTGCCAGCAGTGGTGGCAGGGGAAACAATCAGCCCCAGCATTTT
CDR3: CASSGGRGNNQPQHF

size: once
D: TRBD1
J: TRBJ1-1
V: TRBV27
DNA: TGTGCCAGCAGTTTATCGTTGGACAGGGGGGTGAACACTGAAGCTTTCTTT
CDR3: CASSLSLDRGVNTEAFF

size: -
D: TRBD2
J: TRBJ2-1
V: TRBV7-2
DNA: TGTGCCAGCGAACTAGCGGGAGGTCCCTACAATGAGCAGTTCTTC
CDR3: CASELAGGPYNEQFF

size: -
D: -
J: TRBJ2-3
V: TRBV7-7
DNA: TGTGCTAGCAGCTTCCCGGGGGCAGATACGCAGTATTTT
CDR3: CASSFPGADTQYF

size: -
D: -
J: TRBJ2-7
V: TRBV27
DNA: TGTGCCAGCAGTTTATTTCCTAGCGCAGCCTACGAGCAGTACTTC
CDR3: CASSLFPSAAYEQYF

size: -
D: -
J: TRBJ2-3
V: TRBV4-2
DNA: TGTGCCAGCAGCCAAGTGGGCGCGGAGGGGGCAGATACGCAGTATTTT
CDR3: CASSQVGAEGADTQYF

size: -
D: -
J: TRBJ2-7
V: TRBV28
DNA: TGTGCCAGCAGTTTAAGACGCTACGAGCAGTACTTC
CDR3: CASSLRRYEQYF

size: -
D: TRBD1
J: TRBJ2-7
V: TRBV28
DNA: TGTGCCAGCTCAGGGGGCGAGCAGTACTTC
CDR3: CASSGGEQYF